This T cell receptor beta chain was retrieved from a study of shared clonotypes between healthy human individuals. Worth noting for this clone: Its antigen is not known.

Original handling: For the immunoSEQ data, sequences were junction-only without quality scores, so filtering differed. The repertoire was sequenced with immunoSEQ multiplex PCR; TCRdb's copy has only in-frame clones and lacks some. Clone size and V and J calls were adopted from that table, with D and trimming inferred from the DNA. This table has some 470,000 clones, approximately 80% appearing once. Points from the study as a whole: What limited the represented genetic and exposure-history diversity was the small number of donors. Researchers sampled blood only, noting tissue repertoires likely differ.

The germline V gene encodes CDR1 SGHAT and CDR2 FQNNGV. This CDR3 has 13 amino acids. V lost 4 bases and J lost 12, with 19 bases in between. The sequenced material came from PBMCs. The source is a middle-aged woman in good health. Some clones in this sample may be carry-over from other donors' samples. The rearrangement uses TRBV11-2 and TRBJ2-7, with D possibly TRBD1 on 6 matching bases. The CDR3 DNA follows: TGTGCCAGCAGCTCCTCTGGAGCTGGGGGCCGGTACTTC. Amino acid sequence: CASSSSGAGGRYF.